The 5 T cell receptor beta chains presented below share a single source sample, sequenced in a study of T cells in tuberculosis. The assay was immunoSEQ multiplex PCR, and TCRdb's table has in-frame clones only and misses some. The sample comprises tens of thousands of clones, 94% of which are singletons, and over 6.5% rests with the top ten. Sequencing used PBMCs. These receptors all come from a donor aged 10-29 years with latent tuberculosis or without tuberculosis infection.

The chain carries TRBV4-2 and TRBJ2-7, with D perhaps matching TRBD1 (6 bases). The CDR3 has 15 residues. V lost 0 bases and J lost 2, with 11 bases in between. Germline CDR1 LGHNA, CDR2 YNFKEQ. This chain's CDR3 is CASSQDETGAYEQYF. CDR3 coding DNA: TGTGCCAGCAGCCAAGACGAGACAGGAGCCTACGAGCAGTACTTC.

The DNA of the CDR3 is TGTGCCAGCTCGGGACTAGCGGGAGGTCTTATGGAGCAGTTCTTC. Its protein is CASSGLAGGLMEQFF. This chain connects TRBV6-1 to TRBJ2-1; 15 bases match TRBD2. CDR3 size: 15 residues. The ends lost 8 bases at V and 10 bases at J; junction bases unmatched: 9. CDR1 is MNHNS and CDR2 is SASEGT in the germline V gene.

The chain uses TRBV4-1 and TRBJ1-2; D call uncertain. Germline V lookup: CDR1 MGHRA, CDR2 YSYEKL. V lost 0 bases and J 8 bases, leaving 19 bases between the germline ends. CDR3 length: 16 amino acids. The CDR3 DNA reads TGCGCCAGCAGCCAAGAGTCGACTCGCGCCTTAACCGGCTACACCTTC. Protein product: CASSQESTRALTGYTF.

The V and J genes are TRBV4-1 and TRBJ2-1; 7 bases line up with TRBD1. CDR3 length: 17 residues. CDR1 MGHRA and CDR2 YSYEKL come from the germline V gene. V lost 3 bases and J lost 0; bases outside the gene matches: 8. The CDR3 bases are TGCGCCAGCAGCCAGAAACCGGGACAGATCTCCTACAATGAGCAGTTCTTC. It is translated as CASSQKPGQISYNEQFF.

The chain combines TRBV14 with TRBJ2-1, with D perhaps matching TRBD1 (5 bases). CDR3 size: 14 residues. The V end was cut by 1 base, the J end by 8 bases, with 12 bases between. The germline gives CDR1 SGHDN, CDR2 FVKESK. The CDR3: CASSQATGYYEQFF. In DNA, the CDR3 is TGTGCCAGCAGCCAAGCTACAGGTTATTATGAGCAGTTCTTC.